The rows below give T cell receptor beta chains drawn from one sample of a study of cytomegalovirus exposure and HLA in healthy donors. TCRdb's copy holds only in-frame clones and misses some; the assay was immunoSEQ multiplex PCR. This sample has under 200,000 clones; around 63% occur once, and the top ten carry roughly 4.1%. The sample was PBMCs. The receptors stem from a woman younger than 35 in good health and CMV-seropositive. Both conserved end residues are part of each CDR3. A D gene is named only where the DNA matches it firmly. Clone size is not always given. Where it is, it says once, few, many or a class for expanded clones.

TRBV11-2,TRBJ2-7,TRBD2,.,TGTGCCAGCAGCGACCCAAGAGGGAGGGTAGACGAGCAGTACTTC,CASSDPRGRVDEQYF
TRBV6-5,TRBJ1-2,.,.,TGTGCCAGCAGTCTCTTCTCTGGAGACCTCTATGGCTACACCTTC,CASSLFSGDLYGYTF
TRBV4-1,TRBJ2-7,TRBD1,.,TGCGCCAGCAGCCAAGCTCCAACCAGGGGGTTATTGTCCTACGAGCAGTACTTC,CASSQAPTRGLLSYEQYF
TRBV6-5,TRBJ2-7,.,.,TGTGCCAGCAGCACCCCAGGGTTCGAGCAGTACTTC,CASSTPGFEQYF
TRBV5-4,TRBJ1-1,.,.,TGTGCCAGCAGCTCACGGGGTGGGGACACTGAAGCTTTCTTT,CASSSRGGDTEAFF
TRBV5-1,TRBJ2-7,TRBD2,.,TGCGCCAGCAGCTCCACGCCGGGAGGGGACGAGCAGTACTTC,CASSSTPGGDEQYF
TRBV7-9,TRBJ1-4,.,.,TGTGCCAGCAGCTTAGGGGGGACAAGAAGCAGTGAAAAACTGTTTTTT,CASSLGGTRSSEKLFF
TRBV7-9,TRBJ2-5,TRBD2,.,TGTGCCAGCAGCTTACGTAGCGGGGGCGGGGGGACCCAGTACTTC,CASSLRSGGGGTQYF
TRBV28,TRBJ2-7,TRBD2,.,TGTGCCAGCAGCCCGCGACTAGCGGGGCTTTACGAGCAGTACTTC,CASSPRLAGLYEQYF
TRBV9,TRBJ1-6,.,.,TGTGCCAGCAGCGTAGGCACAGGGCCGAATTCACCCCTCCACTTT,CASSVGTGPNSPLHF
TRBV9,TRBJ2-4,TRBD2,once,TGTGCCAGCAGCCATGATAGCGGGATTGCCAAAAACATTCAGTACTTC,CASSHDSGIAKNIQYF
TRBV28,TRBJ2-3,TRBD2,.,TGTGCCAGCAGTTTAGAACTAGCGGGGACTGATACGCAGTATTTT,CASSLELAGTDTQYF
TRBV6-6,TRBJ1-1,.,.,TGTGCCAGCAGCCCGTTCAGGGTGGGAACTGAAGCTTTCTTT,CASSPFRVGTEAFF
TRBV2,TRBJ1-2,TRBD1,.,TGTGCCAGCAGGGCGGACAGGCTACCCAACTATGGCTACACCTTC,CASRADRLPNYGYTF
TRBV6-6,TRBJ1-5,TRBD1,few,TGTGCCAGCAGCACAGGGGGTGGCAATCAGCCCCAGCATTTT,CASSTGGGNQPQHF
TRBV5-6,TRBJ2-5,TRBD1,.,TGTGCCAGCAGCTTGGGGGGTTTGGGACAGGGGGAGACCCAGTACTTC,CASSLGGLGQGETQYF
TRBV30,TRBJ1-1,.,.,TGTGCCGGCCAGAGGAGAGGGAACACTGAAGCTTTCTTT,CAGQRRGNTEAFF
TRBV29-1,TRBJ1-1,TRBD1,few,TGCAGCGTTTCCGGGACAGGGGGCGCTTCCACTGAAGCTTTCTTT,CSVSGTGGASTEAFF
TRBV5-1,TRBJ2-1,TRBD1,few,TGCGCCAGCAGCAACGGACAGGGGGCGGGAAATGAGCAGTTCTTC,CASSNGQGAGNEQFF
TRBV6-5,TRBJ2-7,.,.,TGTGCCAGCAGTCCGGACGACTACGAGCAGTACTTC,CASSPDDYEQYF
TRBV4-1,TRBJ2-1,.,few,TGCGCCAGCAGCCAAGGGCGCCTAGCTCCCCAGTTCTTC,CASSQGRLAPQFF
TRBV10-3,TRBJ1-5,.,few,TGTGCCATCGGCCAGCCCCAGCATTTT,CAIGQPQHF
TRBV7-7,TRBJ2-7,TRBD2,.,TGTGCTAGCAGCTCGAACGCGGGACTAGGCTACGAGCAGTACTTC,CASSSNAGLGYEQYF
TRBV5-6,TRBJ1-1,.,.,TGTGCCAGCAGCTTTCGTTTCCGACAGGTTGGGTTCAACACTGAAGCTTTCTTT,CASSFRFRQVGFNTEAFF
TRBV2,TRBJ2-7,TRBD1,.,TGTGCCAGCAGTTTGGGACAGGAGGCGCGGAATTCCTACGAGCAGTACTTC,CASSLGQEARNSYEQYF
TRBV29-1,TRBJ2-7,.,.,TGCAGCGTGGGCGGGATGAGCTCCTACGAGCAGTACTTC,CSVGGMSSYEQYF
TRBV19,TRBJ1-3,TRBD1,.,TGTGCCAGTAGTACAGCCGGGACAGGGATTAACACCATATATTTT,CASSTAGTGINTIYF
TRBV27,TRBJ2-7,TRBD2,.,TGTGCCAGGCCACCCCGGAGCGGGAGCTACGAGCAGTACTTC,CARPPRSGSYEQYF
TRBV6-1,TRBJ1-2,.,few,TGTGCCAGCAGTGAAGTTCAGGGGCCCTATGGCTACACCTTC,CASSEVQGPYGYTF
TRBV23-1,TRBJ2-2,.,.,TGCGCCAGCATTTACTCGGGACTCCAGCGAGAGCTGTTTTTT,CASIYSGLQRELFF
TRBV27,TRBJ1-4,.,.,TGTGCCAGCAGTTCAAATGAAAAACTGTTTTTT,CASSSNEKLFF
TRBV11-2,TRBJ1-5,.,.,TGTGCCAGCAGCCTAGGGAACCCCGGGGAGCCCCAGCATTTT,CASSLGNPGEPQHF
TRBV6-1,TRBJ1-1,TRBD1,.,TGTGCCAGCAGTGAGGGACAGGGCTTGAACACTGAAGCTTTCTTT,CASSEGQGLNTEAFF
TRBV5-1,TRBJ2-1,.,.,TGCGCCAGCAGTTCAGACCGCGCTGGAGGGGGGGCGGATGAGCAGTTCTTC,CASSSDRAGGGADEQFF
TRBV18,TRBJ1-2,TRBD1,.,TGTGCCAGCTCACCGGACAGGGGGCTTTATGGCTACACCTTC,CASSPDRGLYGYTF
TRBV18,TRBJ2-7,TRBD2,.,TGTGCCAGCTCACCACGGGGGAGCGGGGCCGTCTCCTACGAGCAGTACTTC,CASSPRGSGAVSYEQYF
TRBV10-3,TRBJ2-3,.,.,TGTGCCATCAGTGAGTCTGGAGACTACTACACAGATACGCAGTATTTT,CAISESGDYYTDTQYF
TRBV19,TRBJ2-3,.,few,TGTGCCAGTAGTATGATAGACACCAGCACAGATACGCAGTATTTT,CASSMIDTSTDTQYF
TRBV15,TRBJ1-2,.,.,TGTGCCACCCGCCCCGCAGCGGGGATTGGTATTAGAGATGGCTATGGCTACACCTTC,CATRPAAGIGIRDGYGYTF
TRBV5-4,TRBJ2-7,TRBD2,.,TGTGCCAGCAGCTCTCAAGGGACTAGCGGGAGTCCCTACGAGCAGTACTTC,CASSSQGTSGSPYEQYF
TRBV7-9,TRBJ2-1,.,few,TGTGCCAGCAGCTTAGCACAGCACAATGAGCAGTTCTTC,CASSLAQHNEQFF
TRBV6-1,TRBJ2-5,.,.,TGTGCCAGCAGTCCGGGACAAGTAGAGACCCAGTACTTC,CASSPGQVETQYF
TRBV4-1,TRBJ1-2,.,.,TGCGCCAGCAGCCAACCTGCGGGGGGCCACACCTTC,CASSQPAGGHTF
TRBV7-7,TRBJ2-1,.,few,TGTGCTAGCAGCCCGGCGACTAGGTTAGGCGAGCAGTTCTTC,CASSPATRLGEQFF